A single sample gave rise to the 27 T cell receptor beta chains below, sequenced in a study of shared clonotypes between healthy human individuals. Cells designated naive CD8 were CD45RO-negative and were positively selected for CCR7, with terminally differentiated effector memory CD45RA+ cells excluded. Assay: immunoSEQ multiplex PCR; the TCRdb copy retains only in-frame clones and omits some. The sample includes some 580,000 clones, 95% to 98% of them seen just once. Specimen: naive CD8+ T cells sorted from blood. These receptors were obtained from a man aged 25 to 40 in good health.

For this clone: Other DNA variants within this sample encode the same CDR3. V gene TRBV7-2 combines with J gene TRBJ2-1, with unresolved D. Deletions cut 4 bases from V and 4 bases from J, with 5 bases between. The CDR3 is 12 residues long. CDR1 SGHTA and CDR2 FQGNSA come from the germline V gene. Written as DNA, the CDR3 is TGTGCCAGCAGCTCCCGATACAATGAGCAGTTCTTC. Amino acids: CASSSRYNEQFF.

Note on this clone: In the same sample, other DNA sequences code for this CDR3. The rearrangement uses TRBV9 and TRBJ2-7, with TRBD2 matching over 11 bases. V was pared by 3 bases and J by 2 bases, with 4 bases of the junction left unmatched. The germline V gene encodes CDR1 SGDLS and CDR2 YYNGEE. The CDR3 has 15 residues. CDR3 residues: CASSAKGLAAYEQYF. CDR3 nucleotides: TGTGCCAGCAGCGCCAAGGGACTAGCGGCCTACGAGCAGTACTTC. Full variable domain (missing parts from reference TRBV9 and TRBJ2-7): DSGVTQTPKHLITATGQRVTLRCSPRSGDLSVYWYQQSLDQGLQFLIQYYNGEERAKGNILERFSAQQFPDLHSELNLSSLELGDSALYFCASSAKGLAAYEQYFGPGTRLTVT.

This sequence joins TRBV7-9 and TRBJ2-3; 12 bases line up with TRBD2. Germline trimming cut 5 bases from V and 5 bases from J; bases unmatched to any gene: 8. Germline CDR1 SEHNR, CDR2 FQNEAQ (reference sequence). The CDR3 is 16 amino acids. The CDR3: CASSIPSGRAQDTQYF. The CDR3 DNA sequence: TGTGCCAGCAGCATACCTAGCGGGAGGGCCCAAGATACGCAGTATTTT. Full variable domain (remainder filled in from reference TRBV7-9 and TRBJ2-3): DTGVSQNPRHKITKRGQNVTFRCDPISEHNRLYWYRQTLGQGPEFLTYFQNEAQLEKSRLLSDRFSAERPKGSFSTLEIQRTEQGDSAMYLCASSIPSGRAQDTQYFGPGTRLTVL.

This clone came up once. The chain recombines TRBV28 with TRBJ1-4, with a tentative D call TRBD1 (5 bases). Germline V gives CDR1 MDHEN, CDR2 SYDVKM. V lost 1 base and J 8 bases, leaving 8 bases between the germline ends. This CDR3 region has 13 residues. The CDR3: CASSLLGGEKLFF. DNA for the CDR3: TGTGCCAGCAGTTTATTGGGGGGGGAAAAACTGTTTTTT.

The chain uses TRBV28 and TRBJ1-2; no firm D call. This CDR3 contains 16 residues. Between the trimmed V and J ends, which lost 6 bases and 6 bases, there was a span of 23 bases. Germline V lookup: CDR1 MDHEN, CDR2 SYDVKM. The CDR3 bases are TGTGCCAGCAGCCCCCCACCGGGGTTTCCTAAGGATGGCTACACCTTC. Residues: CASSPPPGFPKDGYTF.

The CDR3 loop reads CASSLAEDTQYF. The CDR3 bases are TGTGCCAGCAGTTTGGCGGAAGATACGCAGTATTTT. This chain joins TRBV7-9 and TRBJ2-3, with D hard to call. The V gene lost 6 bases and the J gene lost 5 bases, with 9 bases spanning the gap. CDR1 is SEHNR and CDR2 is FQNEAQ in the germline V gene (reference sequence). CDR3 length: 12 residues.

The CDR3 nucleotides read TGTGCCAGCAGCCCTATGGACCCACAATTTTACAATGAGCAGTTCTTC. Its translation: CASSPMDPQFYNEQFF. The gene calls are TRBV5-4 and TRBJ2-1; no definite D call. V was cut by 4 bases and J by 4 bases, with 18 bases left in between. The CDR3 is 16 residues long. The germline gives CDR1 SGHNT, CDR2 YYREEE (reference sequence).

J is TRBJ2-1 and V is TRBV6-1; D call uncertain. Germline CDR1 is MNHNS and CDR2 is SASEGT. The ends were cut back, 1 base at V and 4 bases at J, with 14 bases in the middle. The CDR3 contains 16 residues. The DNA of the CDR3 is TGTGCCAGCAGTGAAGGTTGGGATAGCCGGTACAATGAGCAGTTCTTC. Translated: CASSEGWDSRYNEQFF.

The V and J genes are TRBV27 and TRBJ1-1; possibly TRBD1 for D (6 bases). The CDR3 consists of 15 residues. From germline, CDR1 is MNHEY and CDR2 SMNVEV (reference sequence). The V gene lost 4 bases and the J gene lost 4 bases, with 16 bases spanning the gap. The CDR3 sequence is CASSSIQGWGTEAFF. Here the CDR3 DNA reads TGTGCCAGCAGTTCAATCCAGGGGTGGGGCACTGAAGCTTTCTTT.

This CDR3 is CASSQSGGPYSNQPQHF. The DNA of the CDR3 is TGTGCCAGCAGCCAATCGGGAGGGCCGTATAGCAATCAGCCCCAGCATTTT. This sequence joins TRBV7-9 and TRBJ1-5; D gene uncertain. The CDR3 is 17 amino acids. From germline, CDR1 is SEHNR and CDR2 FQNEAQ (reference sequence). V lost 5 bases and J 0 bases, leaving 17 bases between the germline ends.

The chain is built from TRBV7-2 and TRBJ2-7, with 8 bases fitting TRBD2. Per germline, CDR1 SGHTA and CDR2 FQGNSA. With 1 base clipped from V and 2 bases from J, the junction kept 7 bases outside the gene matches. The CDR3 is made up of 16 amino acids. The CDR3 protein is CASSLDWVAGTYEQYF. CDR3 DNA: TGTGCCAGCAGCTTAGATTGGGTAGCGGGAACCTACGAGCAGTACTTC. Full variable domain (rest looked up from reference TRBV7-2 and TRBJ2-7): GAGVSQSPSNKVTEKGKDVELRCDPISGHTALYWYRQSLGQGLEFLIYFQGNSAPDKSGLPSDRFSAERTGGSVSTLTIQRTQQEDSAVYLCASSLDWVAGTYEQYFGPGTRLTVT.

The V gene is TRBV29-1, the J gene TRBJ2-1; 10 bases align to TRBD2. Germline CDR1 is SQVTM and CDR2 is ANQGSEA. The CDR3 spans 13 residues. V lost 4 bases to trimming and J lost 9 bases; unmatched junction nucleotides: 6. The CDR3 DNA reads TGCAGCGTTGCCCTAGCGGGAGCCTTTGAGCAGTTCTTC. Translated, it gives CSVALAGAFEQFF.

This clone was detected only once. The chain links TRBV5-1 to TRBJ2-7; no firm D call. CDR3 length: 12 amino acids. Trimming cost V 3 bases and J 7 bases, with 11 bases left between them. Per the germline V gene, CDR1 is SGHRS and CDR2 is YFSETQ. CDR3 loop: CASSSASVEQYF. DNA of the CDR3: TGCGCCAGCAGCTCCGCGTCTGTTGAGCAGTACTTC.

The chain is built from TRBV6-6 and TRBJ1-1, with D possibly matching TRBD1 (5 bases). CDR1 is MNHNY, CDR2 SVGAGI, per germline (reference sequence). The CDR3 spans 15 residues. Trimming left V 5 bases short and J 0 bases short, with 13 bases between. CDR3 in DNA: TGTGCCAGCAGTGATGCCAGGGTGATGAACACTGAAGCTTTCTTT. Protein: CASSDARVMNTEAFF.

V usage is TRBV6-5 and J usage is TRBJ1-1; 8 nucleotides line up with TRBD1. With 10 bases clipped from V and 6 bases from J, the junction kept 4 bases outside the gene matches. This CDR3 has 11 amino acids. CDR1 is MNHEY, CDR2 SVGAGI, per germline. The CDR3 protein is CATMDRAEAFF. CDR3 nucleotide sequence: TGTGCCACCATGGACAGGGCTGAAGCTTTCTTT.

Written as DNA, the CDR3 is TGTGCCAGCAGCGCCAGGACTAGCGGGAGTGGTGAGCAGTTCTTC. Translated: CASSARTSGSGEQFF. The rearrangement uses TRBV9 and TRBJ2-1, with TRBD2 matching 13 bases. The length of the CDR3 is 15 residues. V was pared by 3 bases and J by 9 bases, with 6 bases of the junction left unmatched. Germline CDR1 reads SGDLS; CDR2 reads YYNGEE.

The rearrangement joins TRBV28 to TRBJ2-6; D is uncertain. This CDR3 has 16 residues. The V gene lost 1 base and the J gene lost 0 bases, with 7 bases spanning the gap. CDR1 is MDHEN, CDR2 SYDVKM, per germline. The chain's CDR3 is CASSLSLSSGANVLTF. Written as DNA, the CDR3 is TGTGCCAGCAGTTTATCTTTAAGCTCTGGGGCCAACGTCCTGACTTTC.

The chain is built from TRBV7-9 and TRBJ2-3; no reliable D call. The CDR3 has 14 amino acids. Trimming cost V 6 bases and J 10 bases, with 20 bases left between them. Looked up from germline, CDR1 is SEHNR and CDR2 is FQNEAQ (reference sequence). In DNA, the CDR3 is TGTGCCAGCAGTCCAATCCAGGCTCCCCCTCCGCAGTATTTT. Translating gives CASSPIQAPPPQYF. The complete variable domain, with remaining parts taken from reference TRBV7-9 and TRBJ2-3, reads DTGVSQNPRHKITKRGQNVTFRCDPISEHNRLYWYRQTLGQGPEFLTYFQNEAQLEKSRLLSDRFSAERPKGSFSTLEIQRTEQGDSAMYLCASSPIQAPPPQYFGPGTRLTVL.

The rearrangement links TRBV2 to TRBJ1-2; no firm D call. The germline gives CDR1 SNHLY, CDR2 FYNNEI. The CDR3 runs 13 residues. Deletions cut 1 base from V and 4 bases from J, with 7 bases between. CDR3 in DNA: TGTGCCAGCAGTGAAGACACACTCTATGGCTACACCTTC. This codes for CASSEDTLYGYTF.

V and J are TRBV5-4 and TRBJ2-2, with no clear D. The length of the CDR3 is 16 residues. Per the germline V gene, CDR1 is SGHNT and CDR2 is YYREEE (reference sequence). Trimming stripped 4 bases from V and 6 bases from J, with 19 bases between. CDR3: CASSRKGEQRAGELFF. The CDR3 region has the DNA TGTGCCAGCAGCCGAAAAGGCGAACAGAGAGCCGGGGAGCTGTTTTTT.

This chain joins TRBV4-1 and TRBJ1-2; no firm D call. V was clipped by 1 base and J by 8 bases, with 5 bases between them. Germline CDR1 and CDR2: MGHRA and YSYEKL. This CDR3 is 11 amino acids long. Here the CDR3 DNA reads TGCGCCAGCAGCCAAGGACTGGGCTACACCTTC. It translates to CASSQGLGYTF.

This chain uses TRBV29-1 with TRBJ1-1, with a tentative D call TRBD1 (5 bases). V was clipped by 5 bases and J by 4 bases, with 14 bases between them. CDR1 SQVTM and CDR2 ANQGSEA come from the germline V gene. The length of the CDR3 is 13 residues. The CDR3 spells CSVNPTDGTEAFF. The CDR3 DNA sequence: TGCAGCGTTAACCCGACAGATGGCACTGAAGCTTTCTTT. Full variable domain (remainder filled in from reference TRBV29-1 and TRBJ1-1): SAVISQKPSRDICQRGTSLTIQCQVDSQVTMMFWYRQQPGQSLTLIATANQGSEATYESGFVIDKFPISRPNLTFSTLTVSNMSPEDSSIYLCSVNPTDGTEAFFGQGTRLTVV.

This clone appeared a single time. The chain is built from TRBV28 and TRBJ2-7; 12 bases are a match to TRBD2. In germline, CDR1 is MDHEN, CDR2 SYDVKM. This CDR3 is 17 amino acids long. J was trimmed by 4 bases and V by 4 bases; bases with no gene match: 11. DNA of the CDR3: TGTGCCAGCAGTTACACTGGAGGACTAGCGGGATGGTACGAGCAGTACTTC. It codes for CASSYTGGLAGWYEQYF.

This chain uses TRBV6-5 with TRBJ1-5; 7 bases map to TRBD1. V trimming: 0 bases; J trimming: 2 bases; junction bases outside the gene matches: 1. The CDR3 extends over 15 amino acids. In germline, CDR1 is MNHEY, CDR2 SVGAGI. The CDR3 here is CASSYSGGGNQPQHF. The CDR3 nucleotides are TGTGCCAGCAGTTACTCAGGGGGCGGCAATCAGCCCCAGCATTTT.

The chain links TRBV7-2 to TRBJ2-1, with D possibly being TRBD2 (6 bases). The CDR3 runs to 16 residues. V lost 5 bases, J lost 7 bases, and 21 bases lay in between. Germline CDR1 and CDR2: SGHTA and FQGNSA. The CDR3 reads CASSPYFGGMGNEQFF. In DNA, the CDR3 is TGTGCCAGCAGCCCCTATTTTGGAGGGATGGGGAATGAGCAGTTCTTC.

The chain recombines TRBV27 with TRBJ2-1; D may correspond to TRBD1 or TRBD2 (5 bases each). In germline, CDR1 is MNHEY, CDR2 SMNVEV (reference sequence). V gave up 6 bases and J gave up 6 bases, with 12 bases separating them. This CDR3 contains 13 residues. The CDR3 spells CASRGTGGNEQFF. Here the CDR3 DNA reads TGTGCCAGCAGAGGGACGGGCGGCAATGAGCAGTTCTTC.

This chain joins TRBV5-1 and TRBJ2-2; TRBD2 matches at 10 bases. This CDR3 comprises 16 residues. Looked up from germline, CDR1 is SGHRS and CDR2 is YFSETQ. V gave up 3 bases and J gave up 7 bases; unmatched junction bases: 9. The CDR3 DNA is TGCGCCAGCAGCTCTCCGGGACTAGCGTACGGCGGGGAGCTGTTTTTT. This encodes CASSSPGLAYGGELFF.